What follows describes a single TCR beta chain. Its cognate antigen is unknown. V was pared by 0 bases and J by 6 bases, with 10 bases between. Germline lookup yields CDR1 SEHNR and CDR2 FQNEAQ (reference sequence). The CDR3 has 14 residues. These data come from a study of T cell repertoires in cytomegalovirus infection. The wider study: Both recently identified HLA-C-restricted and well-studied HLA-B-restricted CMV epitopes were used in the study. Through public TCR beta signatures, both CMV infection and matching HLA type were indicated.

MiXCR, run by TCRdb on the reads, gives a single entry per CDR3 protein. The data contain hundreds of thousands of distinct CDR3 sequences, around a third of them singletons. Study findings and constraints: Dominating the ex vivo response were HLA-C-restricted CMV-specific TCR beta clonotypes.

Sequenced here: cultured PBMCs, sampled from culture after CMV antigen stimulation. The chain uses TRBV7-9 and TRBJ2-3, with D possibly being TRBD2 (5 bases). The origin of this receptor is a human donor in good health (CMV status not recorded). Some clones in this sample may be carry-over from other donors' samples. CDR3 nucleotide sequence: TGTGCCAGCAGCTTAGCAACCGGGGTCGATACGCAGTATTTT. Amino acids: CASSLATGVDTQYF.